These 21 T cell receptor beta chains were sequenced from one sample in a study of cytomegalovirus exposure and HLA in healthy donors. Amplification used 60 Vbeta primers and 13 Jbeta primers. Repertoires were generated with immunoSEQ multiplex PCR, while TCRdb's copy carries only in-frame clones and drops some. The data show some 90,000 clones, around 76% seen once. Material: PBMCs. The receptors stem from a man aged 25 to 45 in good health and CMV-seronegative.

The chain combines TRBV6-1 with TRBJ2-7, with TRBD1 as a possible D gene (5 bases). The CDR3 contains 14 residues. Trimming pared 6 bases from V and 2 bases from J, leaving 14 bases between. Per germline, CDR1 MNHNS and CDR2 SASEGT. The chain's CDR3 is CASSVRTSPYEQYV. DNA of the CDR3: TGTGCCAGCAGCGTTAGGACATCACCCTACGAGCAGTACGTC.

CDR3 sequence (DNA): TGTGCCAGCAGTCCACAGGGTCTGGCTAGCAATGAGCAGTTCTTC. It encodes CASSPQGLASNEQFF. The chain uses TRBV25-1 and TRBJ2-1; tentatively, D is TRBD1 (6 bases). This CDR3 contains 15 residues. The ends were cut back, 5 bases at V and 6 bases at J, with 17 bases in the middle. Germline V gene sequence: CDR1 MGHDK, CDR2 SYGVNS. Variable domain in full (rest from reference TRBV25-1 and TRBJ2-1): EADIYQTPRYLVIGTGKKITLECSQTMGHDKMYWYQQDPGMELHLIHYSYGVNSTEKGDLSSESTVSRIRTEHFPLTLESARPSHTSQYLCASSPQGLASNEQFFGPGTRLTVL.

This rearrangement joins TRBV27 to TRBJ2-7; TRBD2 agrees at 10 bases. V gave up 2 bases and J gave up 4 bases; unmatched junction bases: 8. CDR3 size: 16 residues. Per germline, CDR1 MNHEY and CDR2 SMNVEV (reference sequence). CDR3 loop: CASSLGGSSGRYEQYV. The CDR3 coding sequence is TGTGCCAGCAGTTTAGGTGGGTCTAGCGGGAGATACGAGCAGTACGTC.

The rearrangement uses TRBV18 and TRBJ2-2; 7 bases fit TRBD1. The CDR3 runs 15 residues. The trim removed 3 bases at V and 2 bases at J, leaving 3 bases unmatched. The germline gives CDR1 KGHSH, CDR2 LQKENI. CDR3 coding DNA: TGTGCCAGCTCACCGACAGGGAAAAACACCGGGGAGCTGTTTTTT. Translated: CASSPTGKNTGELFF.

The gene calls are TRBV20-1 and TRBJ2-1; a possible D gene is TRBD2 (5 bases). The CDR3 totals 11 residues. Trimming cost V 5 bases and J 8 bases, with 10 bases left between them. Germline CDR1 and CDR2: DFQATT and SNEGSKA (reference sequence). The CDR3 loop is CSAGSVDEQFF. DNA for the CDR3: TGCAGTGCTGGTAGCGTAGATGAGCAGTTCTTC.

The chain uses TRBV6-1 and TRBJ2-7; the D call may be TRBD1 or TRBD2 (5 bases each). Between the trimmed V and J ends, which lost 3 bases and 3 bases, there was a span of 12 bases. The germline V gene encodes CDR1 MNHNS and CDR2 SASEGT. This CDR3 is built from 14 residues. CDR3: CASSDRGRDYEQYV. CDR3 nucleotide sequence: TGTGCCAGCAGTGATCGGGGCAGGGACTACGAGCAGTACGTC.

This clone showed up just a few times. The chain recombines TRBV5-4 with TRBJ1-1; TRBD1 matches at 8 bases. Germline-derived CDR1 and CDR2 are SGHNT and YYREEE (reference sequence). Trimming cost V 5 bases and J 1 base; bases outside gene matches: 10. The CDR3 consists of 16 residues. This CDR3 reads CASRVDQGAGNTEAFF. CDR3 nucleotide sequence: TGTGCCAGCAGAGTGGACCAGGGGGCGGGGAACACTGAAGCTTTCTTT.

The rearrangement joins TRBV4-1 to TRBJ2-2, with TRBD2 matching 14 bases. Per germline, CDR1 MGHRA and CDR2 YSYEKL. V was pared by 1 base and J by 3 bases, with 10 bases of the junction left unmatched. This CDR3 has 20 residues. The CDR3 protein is CASSQVPGLAGERDTGELFF. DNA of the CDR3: TGCGCCAGCAGCCAAGTCCCGGGACTAGCGGGAGAACGCGACACCGGGGAGCTGTTTTTT.

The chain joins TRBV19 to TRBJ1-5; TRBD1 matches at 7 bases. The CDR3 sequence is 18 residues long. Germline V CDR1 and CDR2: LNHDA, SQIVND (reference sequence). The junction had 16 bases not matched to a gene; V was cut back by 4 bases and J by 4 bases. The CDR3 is CASSTRQGLGIGNQPQHF. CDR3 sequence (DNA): TGTGCCAGTAGTACCCGACAGGGCTTGGGTATAGGTAATCAGCCCCAGCATTTT.

CDR3: CASSFEVFNSPLHF. The CDR3 DNA reads TGTGCCAGCAGCTTTGAGGTGTTTAATTCACCCCTCCACTTT. This chain links TRBV11-2 with TRBJ1-6; D call uncertain. The V end was cut by 3 bases, the J end by 6 bases, with 9 bases between. CDR1 SGHAT and CDR2 FQNNGV come from the germline V gene. The CDR3 extends over 14 amino acids.

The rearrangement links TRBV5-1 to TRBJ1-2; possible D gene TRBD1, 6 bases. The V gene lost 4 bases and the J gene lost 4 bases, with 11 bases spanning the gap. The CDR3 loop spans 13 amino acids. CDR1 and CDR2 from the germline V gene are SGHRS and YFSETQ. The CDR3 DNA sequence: TGCGCCAGCAGCGCGGACAGTGGCTATGGCTACACCTTC. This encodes CASSADSGYGYTF.

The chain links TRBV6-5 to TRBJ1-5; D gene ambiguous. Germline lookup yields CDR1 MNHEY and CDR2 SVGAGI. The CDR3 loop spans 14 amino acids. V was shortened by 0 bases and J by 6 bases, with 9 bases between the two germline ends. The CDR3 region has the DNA TGTGCCAGCAGTTACTCGACGCGGGGTCAGCCCCAGCATTTT. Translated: CASSYSTRGQPQHF.

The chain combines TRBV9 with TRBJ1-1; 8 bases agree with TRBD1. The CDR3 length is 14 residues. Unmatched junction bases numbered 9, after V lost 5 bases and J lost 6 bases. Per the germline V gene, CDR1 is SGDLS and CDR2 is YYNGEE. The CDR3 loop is CASSLGQGMSEAFF. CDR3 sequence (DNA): TGTGCCAGCAGTCTAGGACAGGGAATGTCTGAAGCTTTCTTT.

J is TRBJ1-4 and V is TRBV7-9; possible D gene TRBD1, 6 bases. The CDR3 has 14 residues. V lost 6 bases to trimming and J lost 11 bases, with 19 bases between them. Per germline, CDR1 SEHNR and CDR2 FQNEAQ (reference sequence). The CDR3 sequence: CASSSPGTSGKLFF. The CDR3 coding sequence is TGTGCCAGCAGTTCCCCCGGGACATCAGGGAAACTGTTTTTT. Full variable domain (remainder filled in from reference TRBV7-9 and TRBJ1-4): DTGVSQNPRHKITKRGQNVTFRCDPISEHNRLYWYRQTLGQGPEFLTYFQNEAQLEKSRLLSDRFSAERPKGSFSTLEIQRTEQGDSAMYLCASSSPGTSGKLFFGSGTQLSVL.

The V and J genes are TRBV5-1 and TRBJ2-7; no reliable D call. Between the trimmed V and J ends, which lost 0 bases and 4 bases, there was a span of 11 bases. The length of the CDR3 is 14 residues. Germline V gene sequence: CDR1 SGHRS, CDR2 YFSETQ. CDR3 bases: TGCGCCAGCAGCTTGGACAGTAATCGTTACGAGCAGTACTTC. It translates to CASSLDSNRYEQYF.

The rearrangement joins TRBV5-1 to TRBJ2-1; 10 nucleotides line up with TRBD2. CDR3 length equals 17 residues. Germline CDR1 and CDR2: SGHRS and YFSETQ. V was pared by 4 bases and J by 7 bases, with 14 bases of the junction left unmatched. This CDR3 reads CASSPYRAGTSVNEQFF. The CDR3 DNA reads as TGCGCCAGCAGCCCGTACCGGGCCGGGACTAGCGTAAATGAGCAGTTCTTC.

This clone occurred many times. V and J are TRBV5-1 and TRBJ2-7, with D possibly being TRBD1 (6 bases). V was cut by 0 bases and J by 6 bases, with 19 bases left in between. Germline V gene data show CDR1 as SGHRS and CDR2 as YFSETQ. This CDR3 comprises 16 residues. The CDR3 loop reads CASSLAPQGLPGEQYV. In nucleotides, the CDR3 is TGCGCCAGCAGCTTGGCACCCCAGGGGCTCCCTGGCGAGCAGTACGTC.

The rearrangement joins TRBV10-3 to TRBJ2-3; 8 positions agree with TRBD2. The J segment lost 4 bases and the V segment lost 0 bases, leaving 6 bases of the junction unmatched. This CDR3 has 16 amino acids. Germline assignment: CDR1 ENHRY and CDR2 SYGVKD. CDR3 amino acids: CAISESASGSADTQYF. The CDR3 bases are TGTGCCATCAGTGAGTCGGCCAGCGGGAGCGCAGATACGCAGTATTTT.

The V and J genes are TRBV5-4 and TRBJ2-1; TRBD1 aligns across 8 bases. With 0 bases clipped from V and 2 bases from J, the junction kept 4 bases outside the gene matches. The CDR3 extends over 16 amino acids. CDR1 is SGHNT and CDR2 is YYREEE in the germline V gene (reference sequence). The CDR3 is CASSLAGTGTYNEQFF. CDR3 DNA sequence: TGTGCCAGCAGCTTGGCCGGGACAGGCACCTACAATGAGCAGTTCTTC.

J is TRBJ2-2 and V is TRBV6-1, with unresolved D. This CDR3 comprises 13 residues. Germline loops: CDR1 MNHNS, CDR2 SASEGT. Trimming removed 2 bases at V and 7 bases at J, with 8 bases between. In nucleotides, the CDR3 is TGTGCCAGCAGTGAAAGTGCGTTCGGGGAGCTGTTTTTT. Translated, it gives CASSESAFGELFF.

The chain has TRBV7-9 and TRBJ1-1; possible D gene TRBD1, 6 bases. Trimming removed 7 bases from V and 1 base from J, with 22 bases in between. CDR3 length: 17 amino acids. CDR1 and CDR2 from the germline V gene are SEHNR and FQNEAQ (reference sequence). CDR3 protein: CASTKIRAGGWNTEAFF. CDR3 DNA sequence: TGTGCCAGCACCAAAATCAGGGCGGGGGGCTGGAACACTGAAGCTTTCTTT.